Listed below are T cell receptor beta chains from one sample, sequenced in a study of blood T cell repertoires in COVID-19. This table comes from immunoSEQ multiplex PCR, and its TCRdb copy is limited to in-frame clones, with some not included. Found here are about 210,000 clones, 70% to 90% of them singletons; the top ten hold roughly 8%. The sample was peripheral blood. The receptors originated from a woman between 45 and 60 years old with active or convalescent COVID-19. CDR3s include the opening cysteine and the closing phenylalanine or tryptophan. D genes are given only for firm matches. Some rows mark clone size as missing; the rest say once, few, many or name a class of expanded clone.

CDR3: CASSDRASNQPQHF; DNA: TGTGCCAGCAGCGACAGGGCAAGCAATCAGCCCCAGCATTTT; length: 14; J: TRBJ1-5; V: TRBV7-2; D: TRBD1; size: -
CDR3: CASSDGLAGGEQETQYF; DNA: TGTGCCAGCAGCGACGGACTAGCGGGAGGGGAGCAAGAGACCCAGTACTTC; length: 17; J: TRBJ2-5; V: TRBV5-6; D: TRBD2; size: -
CDR3: CASSARQAVEAFF; DNA: TGTGCCAGCAGTGCCCGACAGGCAGTTGAAGCTTTCTTT; length: 13; J: TRBJ1-1; V: TRBV25-1; D: -; size: -
CDR3: CATSDSDRAYGYTF; DNA: TGTGCCACCAGTGATTCGGACAGGGCCTACGGCTACACCTTC; length: 14; J: TRBJ1-2; V: TRBV24-1; D: TRBD1; size: -
CDR3: CATRPPGVNTEAFF; DNA: TGTGCCACCAGGCCACCAGGGGTGAACACTGAAGCTTTCTTT; length: 14; J: TRBJ1-1; V: TRBV24-1; D: -; size: -
CDR3: CASSGRGDEKLFF; DNA: TGCGCCAGCAGCGGGAGGGGGGATGAAAAACTGTTTTTT; length: 13; J: TRBJ1-4; V: TRBV5-1; D: -; size: -
CDR3: CASSFRQGDTEAFF; DNA: TGTGCCAGCAGCTTTCGACAGGGCGACACTGAAGCTTTCTTT; length: 14; J: TRBJ1-1; V: TRBV7-8; D: TRBD1; size: once
CDR3: CASRQGDQPQHF; DNA: TGTGCCAGTAGACAGGGAGATCAGCCCCAGCATTTT; length: 12; J: TRBJ1-5; V: TRBV6-6; D: TRBD1; size: -
CDR3: CASSLDLGGGLSGEQFF; DNA: TGTGCCAGCAGCTTAGATCTCGGAGGAGGGCTTTCAGGTGAGCAGTTCTTC; length: 17; J: TRBJ2-1; V: TRBV11-2; D: -; size: -
CDR3: CASSRPGLAGRDEQFF; DNA: TGTGCCAGCAGTCGACCGGGACTAGCGGGGAGGGATGAGCAGTTCTTC; length: 16; J: TRBJ2-1; V: TRBV6-6; D: TRBD2; size: once
CDR3: CASSTPGTDTQYF; DNA: TGTGCCAGCAGCACCCCAGGGACAGATACGCAGTATTTT; length: 13; J: TRBJ2-3; V: TRBV5-6; D: -; size: once
CDR3: CASSFQRGDTEAFF; DNA: TGTGCCAGCAGCTTTCAACGGGGGGACACTGAAGCTTTCTTT; length: 14; J: TRBJ1-1; V: TRBV11-2; D: -; size: -
CDR3: CASSLDPSLPYEQYF; DNA: TGTGCCAGCAGCTTAGACCCTAGCCTCCCCTACGAGCAGTACTTC; length: 15; J: TRBJ2-7; V: TRBV11-2; D: -; size: -
CDR3: CASSPRTSYGEQYF; DNA: TGTGCCAGCAGTCCACGGACTAGCTATGGCGAGCAGTACTTC; length: 14; J: TRBJ2-7; V: TRBV11-2; D: TRBD2; size: -
CDR3: CASSPQDRGQTGELFF; DNA: TGTGCCAGCTCACCCCAGGACAGGGGGCAAACCGGGGAGCTGTTTTTT; length: 16; J: TRBJ2-2; V: TRBV18; D: TRBD1; size: once
CDR3: CAISERSRGETQYF; DNA: TGTGCCATCAGTGAAAGGAGTAGGGGAGAGACCCAGTACTTC; length: 14; J: TRBJ2-5; V: TRBV10-3; D: -; size: -
CDR3: CASSLAGGYEQYF; DNA: TGTGCCAGCAGCTTAGCGGGAGGGTACGAGCAGTACTTC; length: 13; J: TRBJ2-7; V: TRBV7-9; D: TRBD2; size: -
CDR3: CASSQGGTGVGNTIYF; DNA: TGTGCCAGCAGCCAAGGCGGAACAGGGGTCGGAAACACCATATATTTT; length: 16; J: TRBJ1-3; V: TRBV3-1/TRBV3-2; D: TRBD1; size: -
CDR3: CASSDYQPNEKLFF; DNA: TGTGCCTCCTCGGACTACCAGCCCAATGAAAAACTGTTTTTT; length: 14; J: TRBJ1-4; V: TRBV10-3; D: -; size: -
CDR3: CSVVPGQGFQSSYNEQFF; DNA: TGCAGCGTTGTGCCGGGACAGGGGTTTCAGAGCTCCTACAATGAGCAGTTCTTC; length: 18; J: TRBJ2-1; V: TRBV29-1; D: TRBD1; size: -
CDR3: CASGKQGKGQPQHF; DNA: TGTGCCAGCGGCAAACAGGGTAAGGGACAGCCCCAGCATTTT; length: 14; J: TRBJ1-5; V: TRBV6-5; D: -; size: -
CDR3: CASSLGLAGLLAVHNEQFF; DNA: TGTGCCAGCTCGTTGGGACTAGCGGGCTTGCTTGCCGTCCACAATGAGCAGTTCTTC; length: 19; J: TRBJ2-1; V: TRBV18; D: TRBD2; size: -
CDR3: CSASPRLAGSSWNEQFF; DNA: TGCAGTGCTAGTCCGAGACTAGCGGGCTCTAGTTGGAATGAGCAGTTCTTC; length: 17; J: TRBJ2-1; V: TRBV20-1; D: TRBD2; size: -
CDR3: CASSGGLAGASYEQYF; DNA: TGTGCCAGCAGTGGAGGACTAGCGGGGGCTTCCTACGAGCAGTACTTC; length: 16; J: TRBJ2-7; V: TRBV5-4; D: TRBD2; size: -
CDR3: CASSLLGQINEKLFF; DNA: TGTGCCAGCAGCTTATTGGGACAGATTAATGAAAAACTGTTTTTT; length: 15; J: TRBJ1-4; V: TRBV11-2; D: TRBD1; size: -
CDR3: CASISSSGPPVGRWGRSYNEQFF; DNA: TGTGCCAGCATTTCGTCTAGCGGTCCTCCGGTTGGAAGGTGGGGGCGTTCCTACAATGAGCAGTTCTTC; length: 23; J: TRBJ2-1; V: TRBV27; D: -; size: -
CDR3: CASSLAAGPQETQYF; DNA: TGCGCCAGCAGCTTGGCCGCAGGCCCCCAAGAGACCCAGTACTTC; length: 15; J: TRBJ2-5; V: TRBV5-1; D: -; size: -
CDR3: CASSVVAGLTEQFF; DNA: TGTGCCAGCAGCGTAGTTGCGGGACTCACTGAGCAGTTCTTC; length: 14; J: TRBJ2-1; V: TRBV9; D: -; size: -
CDR3: CASTGGQAYEQYF; DNA: TGTGCCAGCACCGGCGGGCAAGCCTACGAGCAGTACTTC; length: 13; J: TRBJ2-7; V: TRBV2; D: -; size: -
CDR3: CASSMAEYYEQYF; DNA: TGTGCCAGTAGTATGGCGGAGTACTACGAGCAGTACTTC; length: 13; J: TRBJ2-7; V: TRBV19; D: -; size: -
CDR3: CATTSGTGPPHEQFF; DNA: TGTGCCACCACCTCCGGGACAGGGCCCCCCCATGAGCAGTTCTTC; length: 15; J: TRBJ2-1; V: TRBV24-1; D: TRBD1; size: -